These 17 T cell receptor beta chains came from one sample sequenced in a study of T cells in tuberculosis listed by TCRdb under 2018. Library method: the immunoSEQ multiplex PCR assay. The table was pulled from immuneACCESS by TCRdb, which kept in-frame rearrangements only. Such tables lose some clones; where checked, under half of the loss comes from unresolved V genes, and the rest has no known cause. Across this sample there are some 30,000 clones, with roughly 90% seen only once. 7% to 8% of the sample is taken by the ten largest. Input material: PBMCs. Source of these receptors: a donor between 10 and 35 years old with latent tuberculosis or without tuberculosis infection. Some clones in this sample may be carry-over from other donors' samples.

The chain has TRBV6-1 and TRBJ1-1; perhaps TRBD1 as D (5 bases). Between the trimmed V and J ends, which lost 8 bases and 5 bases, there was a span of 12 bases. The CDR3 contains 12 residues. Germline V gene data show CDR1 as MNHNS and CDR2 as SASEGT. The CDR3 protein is CASLGGWTEAFF. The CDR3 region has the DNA TGTGCCAGCCTGGGGGGGTGGACTGAAGCTTTCTTT.

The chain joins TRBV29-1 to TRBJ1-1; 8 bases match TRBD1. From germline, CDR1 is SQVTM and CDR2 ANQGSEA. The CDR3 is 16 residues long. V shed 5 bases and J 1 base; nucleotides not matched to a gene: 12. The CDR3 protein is CSVPPPGGGTNTEAFF. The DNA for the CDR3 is TGCAGCGTTCCCCCGCCAGGGGGCGGGACGAACACTGAAGCTTTCTTT.

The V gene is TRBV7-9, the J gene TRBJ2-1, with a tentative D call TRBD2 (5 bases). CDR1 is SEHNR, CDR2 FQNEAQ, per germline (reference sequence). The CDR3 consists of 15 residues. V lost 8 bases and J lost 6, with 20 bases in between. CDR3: CASQSLRASINEQFF. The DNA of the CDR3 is TGTGCCAGCCAATCCCTAAGGGCTAGCATCAATGAGCAGTTCTTC.

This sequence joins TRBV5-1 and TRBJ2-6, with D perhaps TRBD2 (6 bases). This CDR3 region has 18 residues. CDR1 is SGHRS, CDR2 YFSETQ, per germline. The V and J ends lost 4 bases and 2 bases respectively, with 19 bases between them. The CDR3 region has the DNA TGCGCCAGCAGCCCGGGGAGGTTTTTAGTTACTGGGGCCAACGTCCTGACTTTC. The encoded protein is CASSPGRFLVTGANVLTF.

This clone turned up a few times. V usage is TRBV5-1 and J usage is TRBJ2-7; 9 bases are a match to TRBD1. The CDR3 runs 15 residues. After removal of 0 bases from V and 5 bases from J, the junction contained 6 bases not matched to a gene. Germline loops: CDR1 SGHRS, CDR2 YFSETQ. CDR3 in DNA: TGCGCCAGCAGCTTGGTGGGACAGGGTGGCCACGAGCAGTACTTC. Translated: CASSLVGQGGHEQYF. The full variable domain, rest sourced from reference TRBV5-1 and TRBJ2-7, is KAGVTQTPRYLIKTRGQQVTLSCSPISGHRSVSWYQQTPGQGLQFLFEYFSETQRNKGNFPGRFSGRQFSNSRSEMNVSTLELGDSALYLCASSLVGQGGHEQYFGPGTRLTVT.

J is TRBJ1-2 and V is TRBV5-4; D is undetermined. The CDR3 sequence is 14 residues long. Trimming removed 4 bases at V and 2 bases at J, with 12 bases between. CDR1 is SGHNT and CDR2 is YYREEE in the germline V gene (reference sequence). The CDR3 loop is CASSPRAGNYGYTF. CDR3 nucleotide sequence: TGTGCCAGCAGCCCCCGAGCCGGGAACTATGGCTACACCTTC.

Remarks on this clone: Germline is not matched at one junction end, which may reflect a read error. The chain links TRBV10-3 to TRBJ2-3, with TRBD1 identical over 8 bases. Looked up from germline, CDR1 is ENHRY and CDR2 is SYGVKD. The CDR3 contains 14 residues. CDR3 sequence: CAISESTRGDRLNF. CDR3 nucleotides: TGTGCCATCAGTGAGTCGACTAGGGGGGACAGGCTGAATTTT.

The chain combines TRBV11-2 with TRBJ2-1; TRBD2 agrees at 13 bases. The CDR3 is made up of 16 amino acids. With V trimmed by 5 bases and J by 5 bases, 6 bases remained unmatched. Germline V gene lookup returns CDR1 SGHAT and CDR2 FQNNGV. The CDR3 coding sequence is TGTGCCAGCAGCCCCGGACTAGCGGGAGCGGACAATGAGCAGTTCTTC. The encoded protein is CASSPGLAGADNEQFF.

CDR3 amino acids: CASGLIAGGSRELFF. The CDR3 DNA reads as TGTGCTAGTGGTTTGATAGCGGGGGGTTCCCGGGAGCTGTTTTTT. The V call is TRBV12-5, the J call TRBJ2-2, with 10 positions matching TRBD2. Germline values: CDR1 LGHNT, CDR2 FRNRAP. V trimming: 2 bases; J trimming: 9 bases; junction bases outside the gene matches: 6. This CDR3 is built from 15 residues.

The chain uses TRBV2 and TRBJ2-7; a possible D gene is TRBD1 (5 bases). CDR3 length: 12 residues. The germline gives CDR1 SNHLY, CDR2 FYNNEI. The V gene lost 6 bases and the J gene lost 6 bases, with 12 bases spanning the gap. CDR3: CASSLQDGEQYF. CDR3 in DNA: TGTGCCAGCAGCCTACAGGATGGCGAGCAGTACTTC. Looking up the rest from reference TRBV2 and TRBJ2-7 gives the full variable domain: EPEVTQTPSHQVTQMGQEVILRCVPISNHLYFYWYRQILGQKVEFLVSFYNNEISEKSEIFDDQFSVERPDGSNFTLKIRSTKLEDSAMYFCASSLQDGEQYFGPGTRLTVT.

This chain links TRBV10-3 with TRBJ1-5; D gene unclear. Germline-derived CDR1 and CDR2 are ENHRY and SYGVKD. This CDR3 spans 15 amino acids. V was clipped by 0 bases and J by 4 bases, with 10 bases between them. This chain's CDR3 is CAISESGRDNQPQHF. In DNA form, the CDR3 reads TGTGCCATCAGTGAGTCGGGCCGGGATAATCAGCCCCAGCATTTT.

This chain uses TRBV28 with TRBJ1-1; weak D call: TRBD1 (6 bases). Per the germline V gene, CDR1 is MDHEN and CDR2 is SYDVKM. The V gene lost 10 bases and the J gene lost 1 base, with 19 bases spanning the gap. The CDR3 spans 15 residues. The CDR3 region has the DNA TGTGCCACATACGCCGGGGGGCTGGGGAACACTGAAGCTTTCTTT. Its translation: CATYAGGLGNTEAFF. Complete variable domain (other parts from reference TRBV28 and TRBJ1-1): DVKVTQSSRYLVKRTGEKVFLECVQDMDHENMFWYRQDPGLGLRLIYFSYDVKMKEKGDIPEGYSVSREKKERFSLILESASTNQTSMYLCATYAGGLGNTEAFFGQGTRLTVV.

CDR3 amino acids: CASSLLGGGLGYGYTF. DNA for the CDR3: TGTGCCAGCAGTTTATTGGGTGGAGGGCTCGGGTATGGCTACACCTTC. This chain connects TRBV27 to TRBJ1-2; D ambiguous. V lost 1 base, J lost 5 bases, and 17 bases lay in between. Germline values: CDR1 MNHEY, CDR2 SMNVEV (reference sequence). The CDR3 is 16 residues long.

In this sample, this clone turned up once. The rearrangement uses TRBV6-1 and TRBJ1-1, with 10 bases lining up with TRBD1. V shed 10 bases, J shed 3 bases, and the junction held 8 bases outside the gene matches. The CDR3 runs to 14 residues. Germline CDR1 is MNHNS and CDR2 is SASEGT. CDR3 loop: CATVKDRGYTEAFF. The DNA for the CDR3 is TGTGCCACCGTAAAGGACAGGGGGTACACTGAAGCTTTCTTT.

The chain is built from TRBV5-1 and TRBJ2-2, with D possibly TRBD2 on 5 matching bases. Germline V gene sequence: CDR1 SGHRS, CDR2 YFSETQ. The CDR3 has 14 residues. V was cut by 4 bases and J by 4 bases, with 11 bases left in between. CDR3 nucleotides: TGCGCCAGCAGCACCGGCGCGGGCACCGGGGAGCTGTTTTTT. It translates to CASSTGAGTGELFF.

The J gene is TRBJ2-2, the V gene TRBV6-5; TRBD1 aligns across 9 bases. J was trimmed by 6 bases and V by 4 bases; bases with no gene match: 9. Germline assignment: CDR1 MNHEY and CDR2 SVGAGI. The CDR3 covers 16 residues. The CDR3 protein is CASSSGTGWTAGELFF. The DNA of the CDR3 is TGTGCCAGCAGTTCCGGGACAGGGTGGACGGCCGGGGAGCTGTTTTTT.

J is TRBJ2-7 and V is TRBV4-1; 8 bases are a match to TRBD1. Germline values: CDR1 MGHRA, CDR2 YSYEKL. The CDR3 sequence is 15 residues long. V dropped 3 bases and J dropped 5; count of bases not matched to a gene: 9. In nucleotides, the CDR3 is TGCGCCAGCAGCCAGGCACTTGGGACAGGTGACGAGCAGTACTTC. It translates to CASSQALGTGDEQYF.